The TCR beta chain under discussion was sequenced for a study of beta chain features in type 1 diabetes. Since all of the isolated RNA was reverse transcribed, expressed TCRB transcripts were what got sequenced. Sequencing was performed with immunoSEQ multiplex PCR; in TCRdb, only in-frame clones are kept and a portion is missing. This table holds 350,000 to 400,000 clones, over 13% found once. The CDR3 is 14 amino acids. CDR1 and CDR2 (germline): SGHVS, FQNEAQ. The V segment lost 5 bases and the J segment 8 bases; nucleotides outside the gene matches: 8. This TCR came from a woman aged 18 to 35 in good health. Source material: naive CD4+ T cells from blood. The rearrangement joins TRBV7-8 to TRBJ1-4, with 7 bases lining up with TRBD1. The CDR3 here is CASSPTGLREKLFF. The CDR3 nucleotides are TGTGCCAGCAGCCCGACAGGGTTGAGGGAAAAACTGTTTTTT. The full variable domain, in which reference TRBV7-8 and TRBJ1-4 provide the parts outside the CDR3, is GAGVSQSPRYKVAKRGQDVALRCDPISGHVSLFWYQQALGQGPEFLTYFQNEAQLDKSGLPSDRFFAERPEGSVSTLKIQRTQQEDSAVYLCASSPTGLREKLFFGSGTQLSVL.